A selection of T cell receptor beta chains follows, all from one sample in a study of blood T cell repertoires in COVID-19. Clones were sequenced by immunoSEQ multiplex PCR, and TCRdb holds only the in-frame ones, with some missing. Altogether over 250,000 clones are present, about 87% being singletons, with the ten largest covering approximately 1.4%. The sequencing input was peripheral blood. The source is a woman in her thirties or forties who had recovered from COVID-19. The CDR3 runs from the conserved cysteine through the conserved F or W. D genes are given only for firm matches. Clone size appears in some rows only: once, few, many, or a class for an expanded clone.

V gene,J gene,clone size,D gene,CDR3 protein,CDR3 DNA
TRBV2,TRBJ2-7,NA,TRBD2,CASSEFSGTRFSYEQYF,TGTGCCAGCAGTGAATTCTCCGGGACTAGATTCTCCTACGAGCAGTACTTC
TRBV5-6,TRBJ2-7,NA,NA,CASSLYSYEQYF,TGTGCCAGCAGCTTGTACTCCTACGAGCAGTACTTC
TRBV19,TRBJ2-3,NA,TRBD2,CASSTPAGGPRDTQYF,TGTGCCAGTAGTACCCCAGCGGGGGGGCCGAGAGATACGCAGTATTTT
TRBV6-5,TRBJ2-7,NA,TRBD1,CASSYSGTGIEQYF,TGTGCCAGCAGTTACTCCGGGACAGGGATCGAGCAGTACTTC
TRBV18,TRBJ1-4,once,NA,CASTRTAREKLFF,TGTGCCAGTACTAGGACAGCGCGTGAAAAACTGTTTTTT
TRBV3-1/TRBV3-2,TRBJ2-7,NA,TRBD1,CASSQEGDRAAYEQYF,TGTGCCAGCAGCCAAGAGGGAGACAGGGCGGCCTACGAGCAGTACTTC
TRBV30,TRBJ2-3,NA,TRBD1,CAWTDRGPTDTQYF,TGTGCCTGGACGGACAGGGGGCCGACAGATACGCAGTATTTT
TRBV5-6,TRBJ2-7,NA,TRBD1,CASSLVAGQGTMQYF,TGTGCCAGCAGCTTGGTCGCGGGACAGGGGACTATGCAGTACTTC
TRBV28,TRBJ1-4,NA,TRBD1,CASSFRGAREKLFF,TGTGCCAGCAGTTTCAGGGGGGCGCGGGAAAAACTGTTTTTT
TRBV12-3/TRBV12-4,TRBJ1-1,NA,NA,CAIRRQGRVWVF,TGTGCCATCCGCCGGCAGGGCCGCGTTTGGGTCTTT
TRBV6-5,TRBJ1-2,NA,NA,CASSYLAGDGYTF,TGTGCCAGCAGTTATTTGGCAGGGGATGGCTACACCTTC
TRBV19,TRBJ1-2,NA,NA,CASSVGRGYYGYTF,TGTGCCAGTAGTGTTGGCAGGGGATACTATGGCTACACCTTC
TRBV21-1,TRBJ2-3,NA,NA,CASSKAGTSVSTDTQYF,TGTGCCAGCAGCAAAGCCGGGACTAGCGTCAGCACAGATACGCAGTATTTT
TRBV6-6,TRBJ1-5,NA,TRBD1,CASSRYGTGGSNQPQHF,TGTGCCAGCAGTCGTTACGGGACAGGGGGTAGCAATCAGCCCCAGCATTTT
TRBV10-2,TRBJ1-3,NA,NA,CASTGDSRGSGNTIYF,TGCGCCAGCACGGGGGATAGTCGGGGCTCTGGAAACACCATATATTTT
TRBV9,TRBJ1-1,NA,TRBD1,CASSVEANNRGYNTEAFF,TGTGCCAGCAGCGTAGAGGCCAATAACAGGGGTTATAACACTGAAGCTTTCTTT
TRBV3-1/TRBV3-2,TRBJ1-2,once,TRBD1,CATSPRDSYGYTF,TGTGCCACATCACCGAGGGACAGCTATGGCTACACCTTC